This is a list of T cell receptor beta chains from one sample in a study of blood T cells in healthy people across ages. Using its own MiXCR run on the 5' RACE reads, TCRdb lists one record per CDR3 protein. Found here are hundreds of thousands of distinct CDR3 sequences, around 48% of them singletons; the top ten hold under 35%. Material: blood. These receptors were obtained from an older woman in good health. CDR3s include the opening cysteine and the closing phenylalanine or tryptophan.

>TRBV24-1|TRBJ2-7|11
CATSDPTEQYF
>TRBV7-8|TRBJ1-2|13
CASSLGAGSGYTF
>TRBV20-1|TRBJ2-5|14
CSARDTNLRETQYF
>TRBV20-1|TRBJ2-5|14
CSANGPKNQETQYF
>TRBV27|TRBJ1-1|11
CASRRGTEAFF
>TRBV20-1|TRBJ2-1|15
CSATSLAGRYNEQFF
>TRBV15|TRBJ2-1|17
CATSRRLAASSYNEQFF
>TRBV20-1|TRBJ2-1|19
CSASRDRGRWLAAYNEQFF
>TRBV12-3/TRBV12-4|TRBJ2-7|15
CASSREIESSYEQYF
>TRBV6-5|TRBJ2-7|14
CASSFGGVSYEQYF
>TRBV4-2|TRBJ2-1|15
CASSQITSGGGEQFF
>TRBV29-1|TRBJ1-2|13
CSVEGRANYGYTF
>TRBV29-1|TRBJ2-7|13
CSVGTSGSYEQYF
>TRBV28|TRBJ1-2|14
CASKLGGIDYGYTF
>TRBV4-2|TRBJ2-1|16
CASSQDRGGAYNEQFF
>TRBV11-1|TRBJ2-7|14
CASSPKAFGYEQYF
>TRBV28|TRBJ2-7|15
CASSQPGQGSNEQYF
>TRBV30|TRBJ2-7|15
CAWGLAGSGSYEQYF
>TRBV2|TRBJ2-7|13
CASKSSRGHEQYF
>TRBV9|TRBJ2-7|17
CASSVGEAGRSPYEQYF
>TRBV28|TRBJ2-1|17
CASSPSGLAGTYNEQFF
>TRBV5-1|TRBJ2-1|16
CASSLASGQGINEQFF
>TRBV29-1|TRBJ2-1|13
CSVIKGQTNEQFF
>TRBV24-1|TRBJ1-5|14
CATSDLQGNQPQHF
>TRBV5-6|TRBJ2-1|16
CASSLEEGSGFDEQFF
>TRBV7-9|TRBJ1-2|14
CASSLSRQGYGYTF
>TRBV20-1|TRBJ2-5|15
CSARDSGTRQETQYF
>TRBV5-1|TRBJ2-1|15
CASWVRTGSYNEQFF
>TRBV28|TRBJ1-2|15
CASSSSGQGDYGYTF
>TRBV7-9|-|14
CASSQGQGAGEQYF
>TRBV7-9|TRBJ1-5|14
CASSLQGDPQPQHF
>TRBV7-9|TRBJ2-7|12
CASLSSSYEQYF
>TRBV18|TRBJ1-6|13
CASSPETDSPPHF
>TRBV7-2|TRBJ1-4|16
CAGSPAGVEANEKLFF
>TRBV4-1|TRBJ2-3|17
CASSQDWGGSLTDTQYF
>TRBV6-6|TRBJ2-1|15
CASSPPGEGLNEQFF
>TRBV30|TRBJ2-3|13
CAWSTVSTDTQYF
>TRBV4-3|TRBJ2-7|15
CASSQVGTALYEQYF
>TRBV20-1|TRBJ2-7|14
CSASGLSNTYEQYF
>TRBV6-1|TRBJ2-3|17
CASSPGTHLREIDTQYF
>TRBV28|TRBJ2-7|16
CASSRSQGFGRSEQYF
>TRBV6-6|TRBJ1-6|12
CASSYSHPPLHF
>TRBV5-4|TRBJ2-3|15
CASSLGEAHTDTQYF